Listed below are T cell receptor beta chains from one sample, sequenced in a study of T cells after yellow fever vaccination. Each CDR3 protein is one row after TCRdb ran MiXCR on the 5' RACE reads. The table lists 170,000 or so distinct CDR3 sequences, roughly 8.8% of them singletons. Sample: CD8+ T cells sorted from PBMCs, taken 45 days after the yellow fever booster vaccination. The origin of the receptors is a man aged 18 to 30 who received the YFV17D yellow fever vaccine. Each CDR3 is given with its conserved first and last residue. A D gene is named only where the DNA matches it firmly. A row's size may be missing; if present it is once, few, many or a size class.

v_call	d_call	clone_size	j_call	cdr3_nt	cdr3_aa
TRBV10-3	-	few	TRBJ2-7	TGTGCCGTTTCGACTGGAGGTAGTTTGGGGGAGCAGTACTTC	CAVSTGGSLGEQYF
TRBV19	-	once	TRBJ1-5	TGTGCCAGTAGTATAAGGTCGGATCAGCCCCAGCATTTT	CASSIRSDQPQHF
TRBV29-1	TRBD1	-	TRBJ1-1	TGCAGCGTTGAGGGACAGGGAGGTAGCACTGAAGCTTTCTTT	CSVEGQGGSTEAFF
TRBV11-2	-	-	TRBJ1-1	TGTGCCAGCAGCTTAGGCCCCGTCCTGGTGGACACTGAAGCTTTCTTT	CASSLGPVLVDTEAFF
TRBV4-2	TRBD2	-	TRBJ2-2	TGTGCCAGCAGCCCGATAGCGGGGGACGAGACCGGGGAGCTGTTTTTT	CASSPIAGDETGELFF
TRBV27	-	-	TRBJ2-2	TGTGCCAGCAGTTTAATCCCTGGGCAGGGGAACACCGGGGAGCTGTTTTTT	CASSLIPGQGNTGELFF
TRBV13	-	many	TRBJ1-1	TGTGCCAGCAGCTTACTTGGGGCAGCTGAAGCTTTCTTT	CASSLLGAAEAFF
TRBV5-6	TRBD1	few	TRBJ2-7	TGTGCCAGCAGCTTCTCCGGACAGGTCTACGAGCAGTACTTC	CASSFSGQVYEQYF
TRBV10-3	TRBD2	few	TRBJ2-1	TGTGCCATCAGTGGGGAGGGGCGGACACAAACGTGGTACAATGAGCAGTTCTTC	CAISGEGRTQTWYNEQFF
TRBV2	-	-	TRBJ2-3	TGTGCCAGCAGTGAACCACTAGCAGATACGCAGTATTTT	CASSEPLADTQYF
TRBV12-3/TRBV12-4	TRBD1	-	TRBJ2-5	TGTGCCAGCAGACGGGACAGGGGTCCTCAAGAGACCCAGTACTTC	CASRRDRGPQETQYF
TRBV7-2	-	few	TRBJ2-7	TGTGCCAGCAGTTTGCGACCCGGGACACGATACGAGCAGTACTTC	CASSLRPGTRYEQYF
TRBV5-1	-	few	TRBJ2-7	TGCGCCAGCAGCTTGGCCCAGGGGAGCTCCTACGAGCAGTACTTC	CASSLAQGSSYEQYF
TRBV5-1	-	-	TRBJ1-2	TGCGCCAGCAGCCCGGAGGGCGGGACTGGCTACACCTTC	CASSPEGGTGYTF
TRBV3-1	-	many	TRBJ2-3	TGTGCCAGCGGCCCGGAAGGCGTGAGGCGGGCAGATACGCAGTATTTT	CASGPEGVRRADTQYF
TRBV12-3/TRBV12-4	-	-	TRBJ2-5	TGTGCCAGCAGTTTTCAGACGTCCCAAGAGACCCAGTACTTC	CASSFQTSQETQYF
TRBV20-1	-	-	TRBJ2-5	TGCAGTGCTAGAGTACAGGGAGTCCAAGAGACCCAGTACTTC	CSARVQGVQETQYF
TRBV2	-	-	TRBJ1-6	TGTGCCAGCAGCCCCTCAAGGCGAGGGAGAGTTAATTCACCCCTCCACTTT	CASSPSRRGRVNSPLHF
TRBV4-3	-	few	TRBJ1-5	TGCGCCAGCAGCCAAGACGTCAGGGGCGATCAGCCCCAGCATTTT	CASSQDVRGDQPQHF
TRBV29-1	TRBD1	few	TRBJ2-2	TGCAGCGTCGACAGGGCCGGGGAGCTGTTTTTT	CSVDRAGELFF
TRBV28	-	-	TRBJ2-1	TGTGCCAGCAGTTTAGGGGGCCCTTCCTACAATGAGCAGTTCTTC	CASSLGGPSYNEQFF
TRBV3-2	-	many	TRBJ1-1	TGTGCCAGCAGCCTCTGTGGGGGGGGTCCAAACACTGAAGCTTTCTTT	CASSLCGGGPNTEAFF
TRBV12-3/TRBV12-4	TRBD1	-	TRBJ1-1	TGTGCCAGCACCGCGACAGGGGAGATCACTGAAGCTTTCTTT	CASTATGEITEAFF
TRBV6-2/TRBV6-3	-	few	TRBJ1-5	TGTGCCAGCAGTCCCCAAGTGTTTAGCAATCAGCCCCAGCATTTT	CASSPQVFSNQPQHF
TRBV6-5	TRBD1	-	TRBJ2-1	TGTGCCAGCAGCCACGACAGGGGGGACTACAATGAGCAGTTCTTC	CASSHDRGDYNEQFF